This T cell receptor (beta chain) was captured in a study of tumor-infiltrating lymphocytes in localized non-small cell lung cancer. General observations from the study: Different pieces of the same tissue went to different assays, confounding technical variation with intratumor heterogeneity. Only some patients had TCR sequencing, depending on available tissue.

For this clone: No antigen is known for it.

V gave up 7 bases and J gave up 1 base, with 15 bases separating them. Looked up from germline, CDR1 is SGHDT and CDR2 is YYEEEE. This CDR3 region has 14 residues. Here immunoSEQ multiplex PCR was the method, and the copy in TCRdb shows in-frame clones only, minus some. The profile shows some 7,800 clones, 77% of them singletons. The sequencing sample was made of lung tumor tissue. The sequence was obtained from a human donor with non-small cell lung cancer. The rearrangement joins TRBV5-6 to TRBJ2-7; tentatively, D is TRBD1 (5 bases). The CDR3 reads CASRPGFGSYEQYF. CDR3 nucleotides: TGTGCCAGCCGACCAGGGTTTGGATCCTACGAGCAGTACTTC.